This T cell receptor (beta chain) was identified during a study of T cells in women clearing cervical HPV infection. Across the whole study: Case blood was drawn when the lesion was first found; control blood after infection became undetectable. HLA type could not be excluded as a confounder.

Prevalent HPV16 infections were excluded; only incident single HPV16 infections included. Study-wide points: Cases carried less TRBV6-7 than controls: approximately 0.1% versus 0.16%.

Note on this clone: As yet, its antigen is unknown. Read sequence stops 3 residues before the CDR3 end, and the germline J gene provides the missing end.

Here immunoSEQ multiplex PCR was the method, and the copy in TCRdb shows in-frame clones only, minus some. This sample lists 30,000 to 40,000 clones; its ten largest clones have 1.4%. CDR1 and CDR2 (germline): PRHDT, FYEKMQ (reference sequence). The CDR3 consists of 15 residues. The chain uses TRBV13 and TRBJ1-1; D is possibly TRBD1 (6 bases). This TCR was sampled from a woman between 18 and 75 years old with a cervical HPV16 infection that either progressed to CIN3+ or cleared (not recorded which). The sequenced sample was blood buffy coat. The part of the CDR3 DNA that was read is TGTGCCAGCAGCTTGGGAGTAGGACAGCCTGCCAAA. Its protein product is CASSLGVGQPAK. The whole CDR3 protein reads CASSLGVGQPAKAFF.